Listed here are 9 T cell receptor beta chains from one sample, sequenced in a study of beta chain features in type 1 diabetes. Findings and limits, study-wide: TCRB CDR3s were moderately but significantly shorter in Type 1 diabetes patients in all four CD4+ subsets.

No antigen has been identified for these receptors. Isolated RNA was reverse transcribed in full, so expressed TCRB transcripts were sequenced. Profiled with immunoSEQ multiplex PCR; TCRdb holds only in-frame clones, not every one. Among about 710,000 clones listed, roughly an eighth were seen once. Sequencing was done on a sample of naive CD4+ T cells from blood. Every receptor here comes from a man younger than 30 with type 1 diabetes.

This clone showed up just a few times. This chain joins TRBV19 and TRBJ2-3; 8 nucleotides agree with TRBD1. The germline V gene encodes CDR1 LNHDA and CDR2 SQIVND (reference sequence). J lost 5 bases, V lost 3 bases, and 7 bases had no gene match. This CDR3 region has 15 residues. The CDR3 loop is CASSILQGAIDTQYF. The CDR3 nucleotides read TGTGCCAGTAGTATTCTCCAGGGGGCCATAGATACGCAGTATTTT.

The chain is built from TRBV25-1 and TRBJ2-1, with 7 positions matching TRBD2. Germline trimming cut 3 bases from V and 5 bases from J; bases unmatched to any gene: 4. The germline V gene encodes CDR1 MGHDK and CDR2 SYGVNS. The CDR3 totals 14 residues. CDR3 sequence reads: CASSELAEDNEQFF. The DNA for the CDR3 is TGTGCCAGCAGTGAGCTAGCGGAAGACAATGAGCAGTTCTTC.

The chain recombines TRBV30 with TRBJ2-2, with no clear D. Trimming left V 4 bases short and J 1 base short, with 13 bases between. Germline CDR1 is GTSNPN and CDR2 is SVGIG (reference sequence). There are 15 residues in the CDR3. This CDR3 reads CAWKITTLNTGELFF. The CDR3 DNA reads TGTGCCTGGAAGATTACGACGTTGAACACCGGGGAGCTGTTTTTT.

This clone was seen only a few times. The chain links TRBV4-1 to TRBJ1-2; possibly TRBD1 for D (6 bases). V was clipped by 6 bases and J by 10 bases, with 18 bases between them. Germline CDR1 is MGHRA and CDR2 is YSYEKL. This CDR3 is built from 13 residues. CDR3 sequence reads: CASRTLPDRPYTF. CDR3 DNA sequence: TGCGCCAGCAGGACCTTACCGGACAGACCCTACACCTTC.

This clone was detected a few times. The V gene is TRBV2, the J gene TRBJ2-7; 11 bases are shared with TRBD2. Germline V gene data show CDR1 as SNHLY and CDR2 as FYNNEI. This CDR3 has 16 residues. Germline trimming cut 8 bases from V and 2 bases from J; bases unmatched to any gene: 11. CDR3 sequence (DNA): TGTGCCAGCGCCACCGGGACTAGCGGACAGACCTACGAGCAGTACTTC. Its translation is CASATGTSGQTYEQYF.

This clone was counted a few times. This sequence joins TRBV28 and TRBJ1-1, with 7 bases fitting TRBD1. The CDR3 is 16 amino acids. V was clipped by 1 base and J by 0 bases; unmatched bases: 5. From germline, CDR1 is MDHEN and CDR2 SYDVKM. The CDR3 DNA sequence: TGTGCCAGCAGTTTATACTCCGGGACAGTGAACACTGAAGCTTTCTTT. Translation gives CASSLYSGTVNTEAFF. Using reference TRBV28 and TRBJ1-1 for the parts outside the CDR3, the full variable domain is DVKVTQSSRYLVKRTGEKVFLECVQDMDHENMFWYRQDPGLGLRLIYFSYDVKMKEKGDIPEGYSVSREKKERFSLILESASTNQTSMYLCASSLYSGTVNTEAFFGQGTRLTVV.

CDR3 amino acids: CASSLQGTGGYTF. Here the CDR3 DNA reads TGTGCCAGCAGCCTGCAGGGGACGGGCGGCTACACCTTC. This chain joins TRBV7-9 and TRBJ1-2; the D gene is possibly TRBD1 (6 bases). Trimming took off 5 bases at V and 8 bases at J, with 15 bases between the two ends. This CDR3 contains 13 residues. The V gene's germline CDR1 is SEHNR and CDR2 FQNEAQ (reference sequence).

This clone was found a few times. V gene TRBV5-6 combines with J gene TRBJ1-2; D might be TRBD1 (5 bases). The CDR3 covers 13 residues. Trimming stripped 3 bases from V and 4 bases from J, with 10 bases between. The germline CDR1 and CDR2 sequences are SGHDT and YYEEEE. The CDR3 is CASSSAQGYGYTF. The CDR3 nucleotides read TGTGCCAGCAGCTCGGCGCAGGGCTATGGCTACACCTTC. Full variable domain (remainder filled in from reference TRBV5-6 and TRBJ1-2): DAGVTQSPTHLIKTRGQQVTLRCSPKSGHDTVSWYQQALGQGPQFIFQYYEEEERQRGNFPDRFSGHQFPNYSSELNVNALLLGDSALYLCASSSAQGYGYTFGSGTRLTVV.

This clone was detected only a few times. V usage is TRBV10-3 and J usage is TRBJ1-4, with D perhaps TRBD1 (5 bases). The germline V gene has CDR1 ENHRY and CDR2 SYGVKD. V was pared by 0 bases and J by 7 bases, with 12 bases between. The CDR3 runs 15 residues. As DNA, the CDR3 is TGTGCCATCAGTGAGTCGTATGGGAGGGGTGAAAAACTGTTTTTT. Amino acid sequence: CAISESYGRGEKLFF.